This note documents a single T cell receptor beta chain sequence. Data came from immunoSEQ multiplex PCR; TCRdb stores just in-frame clones and leaves some out. Of approximately 300,000 clones in the sample, approximately 90% were seen once. The sample belongs to a study of blood T cell repertoires in COVID-19. As for the study in general: There were acute and convalescent COVID-19 samples, and they came from the United States, Italy and Spain. PBMCs, B-cell-depleted T cells, or T cells were the source of the cDNA or gDNA that made up the material.

Germline V gives CDR1 LNHDA, CDR2 SQIVND (reference sequence). V shed 1 base and J shed 0 bases, with 7 bases lying between them. The CDR3 is 15 residues long. J is TRBJ1-5 and V is TRBV19; no firm D call. The specimen sequenced was peripheral blood. This TCR came from a man between 25 and 39 years old with acute or convalescent COVID-19. The DNA for the CDR3 is TGTGCCAGTAGTATAGTACTAAATAGCAATCAGCCCCAGCATTTT. Translating gives CASSIVLNSNQPQHF.